The clone carrying this TCR beta chain turned up a few times. Profiling relied on immunoSEQ multiplex PCR, and the TCRdb table lists in-frame clones only, not all of them. The sample holds over 200,000 clones, around 82% seen once. The source of the sample is a study of blood T cell repertoires in COVID-19. The source is a man aged 50-60 years with active or convalescent COVID-19. Material: peripheral blood.

CDR3 protein: CASSIQSEQFF. The CDR3 DNA follows: TGCGCCAGCAGCATACAGAGTGAGCAGTTCTTC. V gene TRBV5-1 combines with J gene TRBJ2-1; D call uncertain. The ends were cut back, 4 bases at V and 9 bases at J, with 8 bases in the middle. The CDR3 has 11 amino acids. Germline assignment: CDR1 SGHRS and CDR2 YFSETQ.